These 29 T cell receptor beta chains came from one sample sequenced in a study of blood T cell repertoires in COVID-19. Generated by immunoSEQ multiplex PCR, the TCRdb table keeps only in-frame clones and is missing some. The table shows approximately 230,000 clones, with 86% occurring only once. The specimen was PBMCs or T cells enriched from blood (not recorded which). The receptors originated from a man aged 40-50 years who had recovered from COVID-19.

This clone showed up just a few times. The V gene is TRBV6-5, the J gene TRBJ1-1; 12 nucleotides match TRBD1. The CDR3 totals 15 residues. J lost 4 bases, V lost 7 bases, and 7 bases had no gene match. Germline-derived CDR1 and CDR2 are MNHEY and SVGAGI. CDR3 in amino acids: CASNPRDRGPTEAFF. In DNA form, the CDR3 reads TGTGCCAGCAACCCTCGGGACAGGGGGCCCACTGAAGCTTTCTTT.

J is TRBJ2-7 and V is TRBV5-4; D unclear. V lost 0 bases and J 6 bases, leaving 4 bases between the germline ends. Germline assignment: CDR1 SGHNT and CDR2 YYREEE (reference sequence). The CDR3 spans 11 residues. The CDR3 spells CASSLAGEQYF. The DNA for the CDR3 is TGTGCCAGCAGCTTGGCGGGCGAGCAGTACTTC.

The chain joins TRBV28 to TRBJ1-2, with D perhaps TRBD1 (6 bases). The V gene lost 6 bases and the J gene lost 5 bases, with 19 bases spanning the gap. Germline V gene sequence: CDR1 MDHEN, CDR2 SYDVKM. CDR3 length equals 15 residues. The CDR3 sequence: CASRRTVVGFYGYTF. Written as DNA, the CDR3 is TGTGCCAGCAGACGGACAGTCGTGGGATTTTATGGCTACACCTTC.

The chain couples TRBV7-7 to TRBJ2-2; 10 nucleotides match TRBD1. Per germline, CDR1 SSHAT and CDR2 FNYEAQ (reference sequence). V was pared by 5 bases and J by 2 bases, with 2 bases of the junction left unmatched. This CDR3 region has 15 residues. The CDR3 spells CASSPTGGNTGELFF. CDR3 sequence (DNA): TGTGCCAGCAGCCCGACAGGGGGCAACACCGGGGAGCTGTTTTTT.

This clone has just a few counts. J is TRBJ1-1 and V is TRBV6-5; D ambiguous. The CDR3 is 11 residues long. Trimming took off 6 bases at V and 2 bases at J, with 4 bases between the two ends. Looked up from germline, CDR1 is MNHEY and CDR2 is SVGAGI. CDR3 sequence reads: CASRLNTEAFF. The CDR3 region has the DNA TGTGCCAGCAGGCTAAACACTGAAGCTTTCTTT.

This clone was detected once. The rearrangement uses TRBV28 and TRBJ1-2, with TRBD1 matching over 8 bases. V gave up 7 bases and J gave up 8 bases; unmatched junction bases: 12. The CDR3 length is 14 residues. Germline assignment: CDR1 MDHEN and CDR2 SYDVKM. The CDR3 loop reads CASISGGAVEGYTF. CDR3 DNA sequence: TGTGCCAGCATCTCAGGGGGCGCAGTGGAGGGCTACACCTTC.

The chain has TRBV20-1 and TRBJ1-2; TRBD1 matches 7 bases. This CDR3 is 11 amino acids long. Germline loops: CDR1 DFQATT, CDR2 SNEGSKA (reference sequence). The trim removed 7 bases at V and 4 bases at J, leaving 3 bases unmatched. This CDR3 reads CSGGGGYGYTF. The CDR3 DNA sequence: TGCAGTGGAGGGGGCGGCTATGGCTACACCTTC.

The chain employs TRBV28 and TRBJ2-3; D is perhaps TRBD2 (5 bases). Between the trimmed V and J ends, which lost 2 bases and 14 bases, there was a span of 14 bases. The CDR3 spans 12 residues. From germline, CDR1 is MDHEN and CDR2 SYDVKM. CDR3 nucleotide sequence: TGTGCCAGCAGTTTAAATAACGCCGCGGGGTATTTT. This encodes CASSLNNAAGYF.

This sequence joins TRBV7-9 and TRBJ1-1; 7 bases align to TRBD1. After removal of 2 bases from V and 1 base from J, the junction contained 4 bases not matched to a gene. Germline V lookup: CDR1 SEHNR, CDR2 FQNEAQ (reference sequence). The CDR3 is made up of 15 amino acids. The CDR3 bases are TGTGCCAGCAGCTTACCTCGACAGGGGAACACTGAAGCTTTCTTT. Translated, it gives CASSLPRQGNTEAFF.

The chain uses TRBV7-2 and TRBJ1-1; D ambiguous. Germline CDR1 and CDR2: SGHTA and FQGNSA. Trimming left V 1 base short and J 1 base short, with 7 bases between. The CDR3 spans 14 residues. CDR3 sequence reads: CASSLVRSNTEAFF. Written as DNA, the CDR3 is TGTGCCAGCAGCTTAGTACGGTCGAACACTGAAGCTTTCTTT.

The rearrangement uses TRBV6-2 or TRBV6-3 and TRBJ1-2, with 10 bases that match TRBD1. Per the germline V gene, CDR1 is MNHEY and CDR2 is SVGEGT. The V segment lost 4 bases and the J segment 8 bases; nucleotides outside the gene matches: 13. The CDR3 spans 16 residues. The CDR3 DNA sequence: TGTGCCAGCAGTTGGATACCCGGGACAGGGGCCTACGGCTACACCTTC. As protein: CASSWIPGTGAYGYTF.

This sequence joins TRBV11-1 and TRBJ1-1; D gene uncertain. The germline V and J ends were trimmed by 1 base and 3 bases, with 6 bases remaining between them. The CDR3 covers 13 residues. Germline V gene sequence: CDR1 SGHAT, CDR2 FQDESV (reference sequence). This chain's CDR3 is CASSLVLDTEAFF. CDR3 DNA sequence: TGTGCCAGCAGCTTAGTACTGGACACTGAAGCTTTCTTT.

The CDR3 sequence is CSASRVAENGETQYF. DNA of the CDR3: TGCAGTGCTAGTCGAGTAGCGGAAAATGGGGAGACCCAGTACTTC. The V and J genes are TRBV20-1 and TRBJ2-5; maybe TRBD2 (6 bases). Germline V gives CDR1 DFQATT, CDR2 SNEGSKA (reference sequence). This CDR3 contains 15 residues. Trimming removed 3 bases from V and 5 bases from J, with 19 bases in between.

CDR3 sequence: CAWSLQGLSSYNEQFF. The DNA of the CDR3 is TGTGCCTGGAGTTTACAGGGGCTAAGCTCCTACAATGAGCAGTTCTTC. The V call is TRBV30, the J call TRBJ2-1, with 7 bases aligning to TRBD1. There are 16 residues in the CDR3. Germline CDR1 reads GTSNPN; CDR2 reads SVGIG (reference sequence). V was pared by 2 bases and J by 0 bases, with 7 bases of the junction left unmatched. Based on the CDR3 plus reference TRBV30 and TRBJ2-1, the full variable domain is SQTIHQWPATLVQPVGSPLSLECTVEGTSNPNLYWYRQAAGRGLQLLFYSVGIGQISSEVPQNLSASRPQDRQFILSSKKLLLSDSGFYLCAWSLQGLSSYNEQFFGPGTRLTVL.

The chain has TRBV7-3 and TRBJ1-6, with TRBD1 identical over 11 bases. Germline V lookup: CDR1 SGHTA, CDR2 FQGTGA. The J segment lost 10 bases and the V segment lost 5 bases, leaving 7 bases of the junction unmatched. This CDR3 spans 15 amino acids. CDR3 amino acids: CASSPGTGGRSPLHF. For the CDR3, the DNA is TGTGCCAGCAGCCCTGGGACAGGGGGTCGATCACCCCTCCACTTT.

The CDR3 is CASRATGSSGNTIYF. The CDR3 bases are TGTGCCAGCAGGGCGACGGGAAGCTCTGGAAACACCATATATTTT. This chain connects TRBV2 to TRBJ1-3; D call uncertain. V lost 6 bases and J lost 0, with 12 bases in between. Per germline, CDR1 SNHLY and CDR2 FYNNEI. The CDR3 runs 15 residues.

The chain employs TRBV5-1 and TRBJ1-1; tentative D call: TRBD1 (5 bases). CDR3 length: 14 residues. V lost 4 bases to trimming and J lost 1 base, with 11 bases between them. From germline, CDR1 is SGHRS and CDR2 YFSETQ. The CDR3 is CASSPTGANTEAFF. The CDR3 nucleotides are TGCGCCAGCAGCCCCACTGGGGCGAACACTGAAGCTTTCTTT.

CDR3 DNA: TGCGCCAGCAGCCGTGACTATGAGCAGTTCTTC. Translating it yields CASSRDYEQFF. The rearrangement uses TRBV5-1 and TRBJ2-1; D is unclear. CDR1 is SGHRS, CDR2 YFSETQ, per germline. The CDR3 is 11 residues long. V was pared by 4 bases and J by 8 bases, with 7 bases between.

The rearrangement links TRBV12-5 to TRBJ2-3; TRBD2 agrees at 12 bases. The CDR3 sequence is 15 residues long. Germline loops: CDR1 LGHNT, CDR2 FRNRAP. V gave up 4 bases and J gave up 4 bases; unmatched junction bases: 3. CDR3 region: CASGSSGGASDTQYF. CDR3 sequence (DNA): TGTGCTAGTGGTTCTAGCGGGGGGGCCTCAGATACGCAGTATTTT.

The V call is TRBV6-2 or TRBV6-3, the J call TRBJ2-1; the match to TRBD2 covers 10 bases. Germline V gene lookup returns CDR1 MNHEY and CDR2 SVGEGT. V was clipped by 6 bases and J by 5 bases; unmatched bases: 13. CDR3 length: 17 residues. The CDR3 reads CASSPPGLAGDHNEQFF. The CDR3 DNA reads as TGTGCCAGCAGCCCTCCCGGCCTAGCGGGAGATCACAATGAGCAGTTCTTC.

The genes are TRBV19 and TRBJ1-2; unclear D gene. V was pared by 5 bases and J by 7 bases, with 20 bases between. Germline CDR1 reads LNHDA; CDR2 reads SQIVND (reference sequence). The CDR3 runs 15 residues. The CDR3 sequence is CASSDDPWAKAGYTF. The CDR3 DNA sequence: TGTGCCAGTAGTGACGACCCATGGGCCAAGGCTGGCTACACCTTC. The entire variable domain, with the rest obtained from reference TRBV19 and TRBJ1-2, is as follows: DGGITQSPKYLFRKEGQNVTLSCEQNLNHDAMYWYRQDPGQGLRLIYYSQIVNDFQKGDIAEGYSVSREKKESFPLTVTSAQKNPTAFYLCASSDDPWAKAGYTFGSGTRLTVV.

CDR3 DNA sequence: TGTGCCAGCAGAACCGGGACAGGGGCTTCCTACGAGCAGTACTTC. It encodes CASRTGTGASYEQYF. The chain joins TRBV6-5 to TRBJ2-7, with 10 positions matching TRBD1. Germline-derived CDR1 and CDR2 are MNHEY and SVGAGI. Trimming removed 6 bases from V and 1 base from J; junction bases left unmatched: 6. The CDR3 has 15 amino acids.

The genes are TRBV28 and TRBJ1-5, with D possibly matching TRBD1 (5 bases). The germline V gene has CDR1 MDHEN and CDR2 SYDVKM. V was clipped by 2 bases and J by 9 bases, with 17 bases between them. CDR3 size: 15 residues. In DNA, the CDR3 is TGTGCCAGCAGTTTAACTAGTGGGGGGAACCGGCCCCAGCATTTT. This translates into CASSLTSGGNRPQHF.

In this sample, this clone turned up once. The chain has TRBV2 and TRBJ1-1; D is uncertain. CDR3 length: 15 amino acids. V was pared by 4 bases and J by 0 bases, with 12 bases between. Germline CDR1 and CDR2: SNHLY and FYNNEI. The chain's CDR3 is CASSVGPVVNTEAFF. CDR3 in DNA: TGTGCCAGCAGTGTTGGGCCGGTTGTGAACACTGAAGCTTTCTTT.

This clone was picked up one time. The chain couples TRBV19 to TRBJ1-1, with D perhaps matching TRBD1 (5 bases). Deletions cut 6 bases from V and 5 bases from J, with 16 bases between. Germline V gives CDR1 LNHDA, CDR2 SQIVND (reference sequence). The CDR3 extends over 14 amino acids. The CDR3 nucleotides are TGTGCCAGTAGGGTCACAGACGGGGGAACTGAAGCTTTCTTT. Translated, it gives CASRVTDGGTEAFF.

CDR3 protein: CASSQEGLAGFEQFF. The CDR3 nucleotides read TGTGCCAGCAGCCAAGAGGGACTAGCGGGATTCGAGCAGTTCTTC. This chain uses TRBV3-1 (or the pseudogene TRBV3-2) with TRBJ2-1, with 13 bases aligning to TRBD2. The CDR3 runs to 15 residues. J lost 10 bases, V lost 0 bases, and 3 bases had no gene match. The V gene's germline CDR1 is LGHDT and CDR2 YNNKEL (reference sequence).

This rearrangement joins TRBV6-5 to TRBJ2-2; TRBD1 matches at 7 bases. Germline V gives CDR1 MNHEY, CDR2 SVGAGI. The J segment lost 1 base and the V segment lost 8 bases, leaving 4 bases of the junction unmatched. There are 14 residues in the CDR3. Here the CDR3 reads CASGGQENTGELFF. CDR3 sequence (DNA): TGTGCCAGCGGCGGACAGGAGAACACCGGGGAGCTGTTTTTT.

V and J are TRBV11-3 and TRBJ2-3, with 10 bases matching TRBD2. Trimming cost V 5 bases and J 4 bases; bases outside gene matches: 6. The CDR3 sequence is 15 residues long. The V gene's germline CDR1 is SGHNT and CDR2 YENEEA. CDR3 in amino acids: CASSRTSGFADTQYF. Written as DNA, the CDR3 is TGTGCCAGCAGCAGGACTAGCGGCTTCGCAGATACGCAGTATTTT.

The J gene is TRBJ1-3, the V gene TRBV7-9; 9 bases are shared with TRBD1. Germline V gene data show CDR1 as SEHNR and CDR2 as FQNEAQ (reference sequence). Trimming cost V 6 bases and J 1 base; bases outside gene matches: 1. The CDR3 consists of 14 residues. This CDR3 reads CASRQGASGNTIYF. CDR3 coding DNA: TGTGCCAGCAGACAGGGGGCGTCTGGAAACACCATATATTTT. Looking up the rest from reference TRBV7-9 and TRBJ1-3 gives the full variable domain: DTGVSQNPRHKITKRGQNVTFRCDPISEHNRLYWYRQTLGQGPEFLTYFQNEAQLEKSRLLSDRFSAERPKGSFSTLEIQRTEQGDSAMYLCASRQGASGNTIYFGEGSWLTVV.